This T cell receptor (beta chain) was sequenced for a study of T cell responses to AZD1222 COVID-19 vaccine. Whole-study findings and limits: Spike-specific TCR breadth and depth rose after two AZD1222 doses. Possibly, clonal diversity was underestimated; donors were largely white British and included more females. At study baseline, merely five or six AZD1222 recipients were seropositive.

Details on this clone: Its antigen is not identified.

Assay: immunoSEQ multiplex PCR; the TCRdb copy retains only in-frame clones and omits some. The sample lists approximately 130,000 clones, approximately 85% occurring once. With 0 bases removed from V and 0 bases from J, the gap between germline ends came to 9 bases. CDR3 length: 15 amino acids. CDR1 is SGHKS, CDR2 YYEKEE, per germline (reference sequence). The chain uses TRBV5-5 and TRBJ1-2, with a possible D match to TRBD1 (6 bases). This sequence was found in an adult who received the MenACWY meningococcal vaccine as a control. The specimen comprised peripheral blood, sampled 28 days after the second dose of the MenACWY control vaccine. The CDR3: CASSLGRGTNYGYTF. The CDR3 coding sequence is TGTGCCAGCAGCTTGGGGAGGGGGACTAACTATGGCTACACCTTC.